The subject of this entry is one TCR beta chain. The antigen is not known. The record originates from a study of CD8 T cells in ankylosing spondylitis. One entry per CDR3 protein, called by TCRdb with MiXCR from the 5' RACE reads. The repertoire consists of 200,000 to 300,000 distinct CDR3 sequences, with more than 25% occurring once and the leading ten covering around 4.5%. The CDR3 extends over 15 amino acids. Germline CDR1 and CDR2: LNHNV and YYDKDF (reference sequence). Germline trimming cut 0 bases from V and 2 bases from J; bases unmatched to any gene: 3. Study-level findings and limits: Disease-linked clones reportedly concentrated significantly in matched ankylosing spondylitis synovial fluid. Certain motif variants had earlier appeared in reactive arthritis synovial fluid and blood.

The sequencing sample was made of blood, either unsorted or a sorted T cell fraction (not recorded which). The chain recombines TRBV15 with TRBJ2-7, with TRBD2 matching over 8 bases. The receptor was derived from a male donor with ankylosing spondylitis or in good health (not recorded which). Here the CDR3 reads CATSREGGLAYEQYF. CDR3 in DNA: TGTGCCACCAGCAGAGAAGGGGGACTAGCCTACGAGCAGTACTTC.